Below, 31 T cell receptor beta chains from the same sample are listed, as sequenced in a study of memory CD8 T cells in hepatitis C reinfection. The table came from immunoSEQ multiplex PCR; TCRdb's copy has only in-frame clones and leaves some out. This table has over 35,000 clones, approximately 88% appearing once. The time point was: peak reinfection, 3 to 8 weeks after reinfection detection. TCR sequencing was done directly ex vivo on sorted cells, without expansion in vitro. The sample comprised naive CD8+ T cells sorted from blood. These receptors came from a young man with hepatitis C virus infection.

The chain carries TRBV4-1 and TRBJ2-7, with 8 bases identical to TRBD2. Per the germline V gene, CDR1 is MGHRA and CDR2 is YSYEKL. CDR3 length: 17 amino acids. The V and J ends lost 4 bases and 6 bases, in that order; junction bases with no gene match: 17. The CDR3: CASSLPREAGAQPEQYF. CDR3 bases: TGCGCCAGCAGCCTCCCGCGGGAAGCGGGAGCGCAACCCGAGCAGTACTTC.

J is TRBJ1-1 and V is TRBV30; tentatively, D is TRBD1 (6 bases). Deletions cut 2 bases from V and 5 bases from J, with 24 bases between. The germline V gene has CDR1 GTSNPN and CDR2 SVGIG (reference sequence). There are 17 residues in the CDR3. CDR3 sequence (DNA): TGTGCCTGGAGTCTCCCTGACAGGTTGGAGATGAGGACTGAAGCTTTCTTT. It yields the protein CAWSLPDRLEMRTEAFF.

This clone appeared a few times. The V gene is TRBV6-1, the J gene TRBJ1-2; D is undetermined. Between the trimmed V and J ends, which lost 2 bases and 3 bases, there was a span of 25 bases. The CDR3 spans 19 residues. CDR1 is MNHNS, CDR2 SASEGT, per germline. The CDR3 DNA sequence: TGTGCCAGCAGTGAAAACCCCACCGGGTACGTTGCAGAAGACTATGGCTACACCTTC. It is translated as CASSENPTGYVAEDYGYTF.

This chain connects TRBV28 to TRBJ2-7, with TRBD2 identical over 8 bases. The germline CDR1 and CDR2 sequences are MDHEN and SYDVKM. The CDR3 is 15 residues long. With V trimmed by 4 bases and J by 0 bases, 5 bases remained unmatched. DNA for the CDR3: TGTGCCAGCAGTTCGGAGCGGGGGCCCTCCTACGAGCAGTACTTC. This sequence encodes CASSSERGPSYEQYF.

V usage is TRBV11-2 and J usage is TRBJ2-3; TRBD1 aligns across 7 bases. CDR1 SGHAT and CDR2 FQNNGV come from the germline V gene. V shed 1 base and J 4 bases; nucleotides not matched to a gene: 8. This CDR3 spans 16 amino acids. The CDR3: CASSLVTGVNADTQYF. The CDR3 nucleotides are TGTGCCAGCAGCTTAGTAACAGGGGTAAACGCAGATACGCAGTATTTT.

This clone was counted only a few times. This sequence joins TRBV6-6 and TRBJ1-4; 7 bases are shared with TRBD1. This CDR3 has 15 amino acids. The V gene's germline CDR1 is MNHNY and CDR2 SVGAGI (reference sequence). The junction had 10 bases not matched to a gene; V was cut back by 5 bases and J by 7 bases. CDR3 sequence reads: CASSPLQGMGEKLFF. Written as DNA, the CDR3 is TGTGCCAGCAGTCCCCTACAGGGGATGGGTGAAAAACTGTTTTTT.

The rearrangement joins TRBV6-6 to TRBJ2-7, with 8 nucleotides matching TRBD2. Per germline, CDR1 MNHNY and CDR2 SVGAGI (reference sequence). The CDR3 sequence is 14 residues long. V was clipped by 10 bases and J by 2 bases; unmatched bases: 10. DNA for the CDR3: TGTGCCACTTCCCTAGCGGGTGGAACCTACGAGCAGTACGTC. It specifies CATSLAGGTYEQYV.

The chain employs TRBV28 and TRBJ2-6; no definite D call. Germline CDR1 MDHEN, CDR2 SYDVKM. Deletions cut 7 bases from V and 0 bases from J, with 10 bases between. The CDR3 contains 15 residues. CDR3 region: CASTSVLSGANVLTF. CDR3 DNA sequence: TGTGCCAGCACCTCAGTTCTCTCTGGGGCCAACGTCCTGACTTTC.

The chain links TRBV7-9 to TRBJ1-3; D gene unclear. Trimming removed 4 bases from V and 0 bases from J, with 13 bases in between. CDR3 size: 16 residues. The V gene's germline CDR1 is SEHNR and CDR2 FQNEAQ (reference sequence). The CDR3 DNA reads TGTGCCAGCAGCTCCTTACGGCACAGCTCTGGAAACACCATATATTTT. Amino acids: CASSSLRHSSGNTIYF.

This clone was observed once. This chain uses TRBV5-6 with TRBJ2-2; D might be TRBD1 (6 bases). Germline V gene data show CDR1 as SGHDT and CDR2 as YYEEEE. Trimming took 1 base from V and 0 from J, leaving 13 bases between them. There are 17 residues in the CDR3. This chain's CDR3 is CASSLFPDSTNTGELFF. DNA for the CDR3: TGTGCCAGCAGCTTGTTTCCGGACAGTACGAACACCGGGGAGCTGTTTTTT.

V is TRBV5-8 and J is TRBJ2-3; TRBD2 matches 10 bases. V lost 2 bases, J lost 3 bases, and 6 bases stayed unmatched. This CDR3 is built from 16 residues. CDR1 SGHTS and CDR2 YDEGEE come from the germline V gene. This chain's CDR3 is CASSFGLAGVTDTQYF. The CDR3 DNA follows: TGTGCCAGCAGCTTTGGTCTAGCGGGAGTGACAGATACGCAGTATTTT.

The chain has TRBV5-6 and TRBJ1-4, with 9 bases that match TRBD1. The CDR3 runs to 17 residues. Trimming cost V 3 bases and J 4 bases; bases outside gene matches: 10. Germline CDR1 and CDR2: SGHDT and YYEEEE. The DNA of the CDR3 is TGTGCCAGCAGCTACTCTACAGGGGGCTTGGGTAATGAAAAACTGTTTTTT. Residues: CASSYSTGGLGNEKLFF.

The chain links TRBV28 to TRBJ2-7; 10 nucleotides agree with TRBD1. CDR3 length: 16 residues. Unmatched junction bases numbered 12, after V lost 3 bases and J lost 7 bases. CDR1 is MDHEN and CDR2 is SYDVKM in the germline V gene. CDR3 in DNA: TGTGCCAGCAGTTTGTACGGACAGGGGGGAGTTGAAGAGCAGTACTTC. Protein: CASSLYGQGGVEEQYF.

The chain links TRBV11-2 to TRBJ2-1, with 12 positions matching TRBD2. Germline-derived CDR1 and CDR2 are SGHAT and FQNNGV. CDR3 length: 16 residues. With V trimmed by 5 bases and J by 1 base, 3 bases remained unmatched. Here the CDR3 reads CASSPGLAGSYNEQFF. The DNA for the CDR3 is TGTGCCAGCAGCCCTGGACTAGCGGGGTCCTACAATGAGCAGTTCTTC. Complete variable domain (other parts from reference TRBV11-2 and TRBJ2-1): EAGVAQSPRYKIIEKRQSVAFWCNPISGHATLYWYQQILGQGPKLLIQFQNNGVVDDSQLPKDRFSAERLKGVDSTLKIQPAKLEDSAVYLCASSPGLAGSYNEQFFGPGTRLTVL.

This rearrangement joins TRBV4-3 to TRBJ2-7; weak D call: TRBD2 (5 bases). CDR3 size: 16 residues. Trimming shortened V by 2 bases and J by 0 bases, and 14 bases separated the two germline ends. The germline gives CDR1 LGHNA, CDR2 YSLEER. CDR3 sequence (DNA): TGCGCCAGCAGCCAAAGCGTACTGGGGAGCTCCTACGAGCAGTACTTC. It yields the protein CASSQSVLGSSYEQYF.

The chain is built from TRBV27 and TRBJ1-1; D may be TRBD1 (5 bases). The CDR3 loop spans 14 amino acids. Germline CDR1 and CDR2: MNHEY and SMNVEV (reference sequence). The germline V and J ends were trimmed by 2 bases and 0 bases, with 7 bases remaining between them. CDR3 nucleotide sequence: TGTGCCAGCAGTTTAACAGGCATGAACACTGAAGCTTTCTTT. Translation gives CASSLTGMNTEAFF.

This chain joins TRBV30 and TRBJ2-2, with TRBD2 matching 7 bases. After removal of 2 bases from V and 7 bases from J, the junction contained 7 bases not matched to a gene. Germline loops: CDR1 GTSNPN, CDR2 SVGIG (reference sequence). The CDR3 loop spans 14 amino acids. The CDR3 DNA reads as TGTGCCTGGAGTTTCTCGGGGGGTAACGGGGAGCTGTTTTTT. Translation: CAWSFSGGNGELFF. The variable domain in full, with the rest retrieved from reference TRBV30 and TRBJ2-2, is SQTIHQWPATLVQPVGSPLSLECTVEGTSNPNLYWYRQAAGRGLQLLFYSVGIGQISSEVPQNLSASRPQDRQFILSSKKLLLSDSGFYLCAWSFSGGNGELFFGEGSRLTVL.

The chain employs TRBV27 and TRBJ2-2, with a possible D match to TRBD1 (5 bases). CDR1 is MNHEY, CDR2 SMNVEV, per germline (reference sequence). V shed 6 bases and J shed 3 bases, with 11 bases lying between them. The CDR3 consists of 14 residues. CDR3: CASSQPGYTGELFF. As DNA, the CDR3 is TGTGCCAGCAGCCAACCAGGGTACACCGGGGAGCTGTTTTTT.

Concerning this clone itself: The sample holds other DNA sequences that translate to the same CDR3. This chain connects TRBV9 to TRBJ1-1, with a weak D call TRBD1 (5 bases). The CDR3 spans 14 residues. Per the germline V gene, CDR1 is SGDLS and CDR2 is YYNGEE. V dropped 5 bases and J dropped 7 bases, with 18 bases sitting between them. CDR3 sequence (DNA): TGTGCCAGCAGTCCGGAGGGCCAACAGGATGAAGCTTTCTTT. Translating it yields CASSPEGQQDEAFF.

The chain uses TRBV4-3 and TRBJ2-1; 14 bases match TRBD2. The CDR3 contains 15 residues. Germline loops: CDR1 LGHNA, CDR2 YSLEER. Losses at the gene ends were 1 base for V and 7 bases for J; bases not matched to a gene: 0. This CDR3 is CASSQGLAGGNEQFF. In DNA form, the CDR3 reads TGCGCCAGCAGCCAAGGACTAGCGGGGGGGAATGAGCAGTTCTTC.

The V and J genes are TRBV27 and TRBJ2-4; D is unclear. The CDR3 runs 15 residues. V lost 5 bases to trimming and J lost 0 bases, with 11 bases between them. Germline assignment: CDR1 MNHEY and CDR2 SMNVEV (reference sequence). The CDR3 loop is CASSPMPGAKNIQYF. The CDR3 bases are TGTGCCAGCAGTCCTATGCCGGGAGCCAAAAACATTCAGTACTTC.

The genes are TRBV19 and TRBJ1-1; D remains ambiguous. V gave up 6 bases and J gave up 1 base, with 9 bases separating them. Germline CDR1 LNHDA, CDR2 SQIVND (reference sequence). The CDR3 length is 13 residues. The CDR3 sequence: CASSLGENTEAFF. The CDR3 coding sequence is TGTGCCAGTAGCCTCGGGGAGAACACTGAAGCTTTCTTT.

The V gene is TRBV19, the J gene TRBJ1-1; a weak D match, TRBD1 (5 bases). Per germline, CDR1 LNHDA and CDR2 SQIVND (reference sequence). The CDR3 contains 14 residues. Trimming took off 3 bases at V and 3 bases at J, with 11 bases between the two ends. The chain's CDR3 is CASSMTIGDTEAFF. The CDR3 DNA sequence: TGTGCCAGTAGTATGACCATAGGGGACACTGAAGCTTTCTTT.

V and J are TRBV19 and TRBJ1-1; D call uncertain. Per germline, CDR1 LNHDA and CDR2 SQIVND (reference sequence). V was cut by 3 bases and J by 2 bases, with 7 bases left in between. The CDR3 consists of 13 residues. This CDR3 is CASSIGVNTEAFF. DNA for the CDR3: TGTGCCAGTAGTATCGGGGTTAACACTGAAGCTTTCTTT.

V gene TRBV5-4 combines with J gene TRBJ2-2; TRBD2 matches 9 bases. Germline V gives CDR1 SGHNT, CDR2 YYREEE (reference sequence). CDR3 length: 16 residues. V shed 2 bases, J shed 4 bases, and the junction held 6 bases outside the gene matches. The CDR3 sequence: CASSLGGRGGTGELFF. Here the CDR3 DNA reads TGTGCCAGCAGCTTAGGCGGGAGGGGGGGCACCGGGGAGCTGTTTTTT.

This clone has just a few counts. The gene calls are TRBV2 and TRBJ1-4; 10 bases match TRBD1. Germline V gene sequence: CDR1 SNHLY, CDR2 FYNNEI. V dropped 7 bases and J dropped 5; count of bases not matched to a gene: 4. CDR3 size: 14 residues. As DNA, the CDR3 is TGTGCCAGCAACACGGGACAGGGGAATGAAAAACTGTTTTTT. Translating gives CASNTGQGNEKLFF.

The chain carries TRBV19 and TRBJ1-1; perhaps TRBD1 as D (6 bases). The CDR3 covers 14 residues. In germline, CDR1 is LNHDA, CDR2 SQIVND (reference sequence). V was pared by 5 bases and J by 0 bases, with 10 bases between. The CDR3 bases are TGTGCCAGTAGTGTGGGACATTTGAACACTGAAGCTTTCTTT. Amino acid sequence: CASSVGHLNTEAFF.

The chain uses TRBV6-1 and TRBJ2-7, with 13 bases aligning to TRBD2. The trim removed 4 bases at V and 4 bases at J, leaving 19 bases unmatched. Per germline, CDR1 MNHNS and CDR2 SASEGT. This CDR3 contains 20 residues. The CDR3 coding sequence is TGTGCCAGCAGTGGACCAGACCGAGGGACTAGCGGGGTAGACTTTTACGAGCAGTACTTC. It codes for CASSGPDRGTSGVDFYEQYF.

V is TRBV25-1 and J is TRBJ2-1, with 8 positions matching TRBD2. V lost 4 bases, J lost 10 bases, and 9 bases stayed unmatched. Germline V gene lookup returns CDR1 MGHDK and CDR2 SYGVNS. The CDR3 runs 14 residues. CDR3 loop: CASSVGLAGLEQFF. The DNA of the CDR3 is TGTGCCAGCAGTGTAGGTCTAGCGGGCCTCGAGCAGTTCTTC.

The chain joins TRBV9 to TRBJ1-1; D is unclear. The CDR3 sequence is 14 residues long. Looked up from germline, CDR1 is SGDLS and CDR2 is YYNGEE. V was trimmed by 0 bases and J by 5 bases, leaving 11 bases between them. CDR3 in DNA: TGTGCCAGCAGCGTAGGGACTTACCGTACTGAAGCTTTCTTT. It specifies CASSVGTYRTEAFF.

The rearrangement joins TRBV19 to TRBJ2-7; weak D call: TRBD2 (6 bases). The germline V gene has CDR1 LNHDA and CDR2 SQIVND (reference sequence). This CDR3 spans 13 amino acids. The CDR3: CAPCRDWFWEQYV. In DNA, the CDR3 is TGTGCTCCTTGTAGGGACTGGTTCTGGGAGCAGTACGTC.